These 26 T cell receptor beta chains originate from one sample sequenced in a study of blood T cell repertoires in COVID-19. The table came from immunoSEQ multiplex PCR; TCRdb's copy has only in-frame clones and leaves some out. This sample has about 170,000 clones, with under 80% found just once. Sequenced: peripheral blood. The source of these receptors is an elderly woman with acute or convalescent COVID-19.

The chain uses TRBV28 and TRBJ2-2; TRBD2 might be the D (5 bases). This CDR3 has 14 amino acids. V was shortened by 6 bases and J by 0 bases, with 8 bases between the two germline ends. Germline V gene sequence: CDR1 MDHEN, CDR2 SYDVKM. The CDR3 region has the DNA TGTGCCAGCAGGGGGAGTCCGAACACCGGGGAGCTGTTTTTT. Translated: CASRGSPNTGELFF.

The chain joins TRBV16 to TRBJ1-5; D may be TRBD1 (5 bases). Germline assignment: CDR1 KGHSY and CDR2 FQNENV. With 2 bases removed from V and 2 bases from J, the gap between germline ends came to 10 bases. The CDR3 is 15 amino acids. In nucleotides, the CDR3 is TGTGCCAGCAGCCAACTGGGGCGAGGCAATCAGCCCCAGCATTTT. Translation: CASSQLGRGNQPQHF.

This chain connects TRBV28 to TRBJ2-1; 12 nucleotides align to TRBD1. The CDR3 is 15 residues long. V lost 0 bases, J lost 9 bases, and 3 bases stayed unmatched. Looked up from germline, CDR1 is MDHEN and CDR2 is SYDVKM. The CDR3 is CASSLWGQGATEQFF. The CDR3 DNA is TGTGCCAGCAGTTTATGGGGACAGGGGGCTACTGAGCAGTTCTTC.

This chain links TRBV27 with TRBJ2-1; 7 nucleotides match TRBD2. The trim removed 6 bases at V and 9 bases at J, leaving 14 bases unmatched. CDR3 length: 15 amino acids. Germline lookup yields CDR1 MNHEY and CDR2 SMNVEV (reference sequence). The CDR3 DNA reads as TGTGCCAGCAGACCCCTGTACGCGGGAGAGGTTGAGCAGTTCTTC. Translated: CASRPLYAGEVEQFF.

This chain connects TRBV4-1 to TRBJ2-1, with 10 bases matching TRBD1. Germline lookup yields CDR1 MGHRA and CDR2 YSYEKL. With V trimmed by 2 bases and J by 7 bases, 8 bases remained unmatched. The CDR3 covers 16 residues. The CDR3 sequence: CASSQPGTGVANEQFF. The CDR3 region has the DNA TGCGCCAGCAGCCAACCGGGGACAGGGGTAGCTAATGAGCAGTTCTTC.

This rearrangement joins TRBV7-2 to TRBJ2-7; 10 bases line up with TRBD2. The CDR3 totals 14 residues. V dropped 6 bases and J dropped 5; count of bases not matched to a gene: 7. From germline, CDR1 is SGHTA and CDR2 FQGNSA. This chain's CDR3 is CASRALAGVNEQYF. The CDR3 region has the DNA TGTGCCAGCAGGGCTCTAGCGGGAGTTAACGAGCAGTACTTC.

J is TRBJ1-1 and V is TRBV6-5; no firm D call. The CDR3 contains 12 residues. V was cut by 6 bases and J by 5 bases, with 10 bases left in between. Germline V lookup: CDR1 MNHEY, CDR2 SVGAGI. Here the CDR3 DNA reads TGTGCCAGCAGCCCGGGAGGGACTGAAGCTTTCTTT. Translation gives CASSPGGTEAFF.

This clone occurred many times. The chain couples TRBV12-3 or TRBV12-4 to TRBJ2-7, with D possibly being TRBD2 (6 bases). This CDR3 comprises 13 residues. The ends were cut back, 1 base at V and 6 bases at J, with 10 bases in the middle. Here the CDR3 reads CASSLGWGGEQYF. The CDR3 bases are TGTGCCAGCAGTTTAGGGTGGGGAGGCGAGCAGTACTTC.

The chain carries TRBV6-2 or TRBV6-3 and TRBJ1-6; D not resolved. Trimming pared 5 bases from V and 14 bases from J, leaving 22 bases between. Germline loops: CDR1 MNHEY, CDR2 SVGEGT. The CDR3 has 15 amino acids. The CDR3 coding sequence is TGTGCCAGCAGTCGCAGAAGGGAGGAGGGTACGGCCCTCCACTTT. Translating it yields CASSRRREEGTALHF.

This clone has a single count. This chain links TRBV5-1 with TRBJ1-4; D is unresolved. Trimming removed 0 bases at V and 7 bases at J, with 13 bases between. The CDR3 sequence is 15 residues long. Germline V gene sequence: CDR1 SGHRS, CDR2 YFSETQ. CDR3 loop: CASSLAGQAGEKLFF. The CDR3 DNA reads TGCGCCAGCAGCTTGGCTGGGCAGGCTGGTGAAAAACTGTTTTTT.

The CDR3 protein is CASSRQGAGAGELFF. CDR3 bases: TGTGCCAGCAGTCGACAGGGGGCCGGGGCCGGGGAGCTGTTTTTT. The chain links TRBV6-5 to TRBJ2-2; TRBD1 matches 10 bases. Trimming removed 5 bases from V and 6 bases from J; junction bases left unmatched: 6. Germline assignment: CDR1 MNHEY and CDR2 SVGAGI. The CDR3 consists of 15 residues.

This sequence joins TRBV4-1 and TRBJ1-1; D possibly corresponds to TRBD1 (5 bases). V was cut by 4 bases and J by 4 bases, with 13 bases left in between. Germline-derived CDR1 and CDR2 are MGHRA and YSYEKL. CDR3 length equals 14 residues. Here the CDR3 reads CASSLPGGTTEAFF. In DNA form, the CDR3 reads TGCGCCAGCAGCCTCCCCGGGGGGACCACTGAAGCTTTCTTT.

The chain couples TRBV7-2 to TRBJ2-6; D call uncertain. CDR3 length equals 15 residues. The V and J ends lost 1 base and 1 base respectively, with 5 bases between them. The germline CDR1 and CDR2 sequences are SGHTA and FQGNSA. For the CDR3, the DNA is TGTGCCAGCAGCTTAGTCACTTCTGGGGCCAACGTCCTGACTTTC. Translating it yields CASSLVTSGANVLTF.

The chain couples TRBV28 to TRBJ1-5, with D tentatively TRBD1 (6 bases). This CDR3 region has 18 residues. The V and J ends lost 3 bases and 4 bases respectively, with 22 bases between them. Germline CDR1 and CDR2: MDHEN and SYDVKM. CDR3 loop: CASSLYGVTGIGNQPQHF. CDR3 nucleotides: TGTGCCAGCAGTTTGTACGGGGTAACAGGGATCGGTAATCAGCCCCAGCATTTT. Together with reference TRBV28 and TRBJ1-5, the CDR3 gives the full variable domain: DVKVTQSSRYLVKRTGEKVFLECVQDMDHENMFWYRQDPGLGLRLIYFSYDVKMKEKGDIPEGYSVSREKKERFSLILESASTNQTSMYLCASSLYGVTGIGNQPQHFGDGTRLSIL.

The chain uses TRBV19 and TRBJ1-5; D gene unclear. V was cut by 2 bases and J by 2 bases, with 4 bases left in between. This CDR3 comprises 13 residues. Germline V gene data show CDR1 as LNHDA and CDR2 as SQIVND (reference sequence). The CDR3 is CASSIRGNQPQHF. DNA of the CDR3: TGTGCCAGTAGTATACGGGGCAATCAGCCCCAGCATTTT.

This rearrangement joins TRBV3-1 (or the pseudogene TRBV3-2) to TRBJ2-1; D may be TRBD2 (6 bases). Germline V CDR1 and CDR2: LGHDT, YNNKEL (reference sequence). CDR3 size: 17 residues. V was cut by 2 bases and J by 8 bases, with 22 bases left in between. The CDR3 DNA is TGTGCCAGCAGCCAATCCACGGGGGAGGAGGTCCGGGATGAGCAGTTCTTC. Residues: CASSQSTGEEVRDEQFF.

This chain connects TRBV28 to TRBJ1-5, with 12 bases aligning to TRBD1. V gave up 2 bases and J gave up 0 bases; unmatched junction bases: 8. The CDR3 covers 19 residues. The germline V gene encodes CDR1 MDHEN and CDR2 SYDVKM. For the CDR3, the DNA is TGTGCCAGCAGTTTACCGGGACAGGGGGCGAAGCATAGCAATCAGCCCCAGCATTTT. Protein: CASSLPGQGAKHSNQPQHF.

This sequence joins TRBV7-2 and TRBJ1-1, with TRBD1 matching over 10 bases. V shed 5 bases, J shed 5 bases, and the junction held 8 bases outside the gene matches. The CDR3 runs 15 residues. From germline, CDR1 is SGHTA and CDR2 FQGNSA. For the CDR3, the DNA is TGTGCCAGCAGCCAAAGACAGGGGGCCGGAACTGAAGCTTTCTTT. It specifies CASSQRQGAGTEAFF.

This clone was counted between two and nine times. This rearrangement joins TRBV30 to TRBJ1-5; D is uncertain. V lost 2 bases, J lost 3 bases, and 8 bases lay in between. Per germline, CDR1 GTSNPN and CDR2 SVGIG (reference sequence). The CDR3 totals 13 residues. The CDR3 bases are TGTGCCTGGAGTTCGGAGGACAATCAGCCCCAGCATTTT. Its translation is CAWSSEDNQPQHF.

Notes on this clone: At one boundary the junction diverges from the germline segment, which might be a read error. The gene calls are TRBV11-3 and TRBJ2-1; maybe TRBD2 (5 bases). The CDR3 is made up of 16 amino acids. Germline assignment: CDR1 SGHNT and CDR2 YENEEA. This CDR3 is CASSSHSRGSFNEQFF. The CDR3 region has the DNA TGTGCCAGCAGCTCTCACAGTCGGGGTTCCTTCAATGAGCAGTTCTTC.

DNA for the CDR3: TGTGCCAGCAGCCAAAGCCCAGGGGACCCAGGGGGGCCCCAGCATTTT. Translated, it gives CASSQSPGDPGGPQHF. V and J are TRBV2 and TRBJ1-5, with 7 nucleotides matching TRBD1. Losses at the gene ends were 6 bases for V and 9 bases for J; bases not matched to a gene: 17. The CDR3 totals 16 residues. CDR1 and CDR2 (germline): SNHLY, FYNNEI.

The V call is TRBV19, the J call TRBJ2-3; 8 bases match TRBD2. The J segment lost 3 bases and the V segment lost 7 bases, leaving 3 bases of the junction unmatched. The germline gives CDR1 LNHDA, CDR2 SQIVND (reference sequence). This CDR3 has 13 residues. The CDR3 spells CASIASGTDTQYF. The CDR3, as DNA: TGTGCCAGTATCGCTAGCGGGACAGATACGCAGTATTTT.

CDR3 sequence (DNA): TGCGCCAGCAGCCAAGGGATAAGCGGGGCTAGCTCCTACGAGCAGTACTTC. As protein: CASSQGISGASSYEQYF. This chain connects TRBV4-1 to TRBJ2-7, with 7 positions matching TRBD2. CDR3 size: 17 residues. Germline lookup yields CDR1 MGHRA and CDR2 YSYEKL. Unmatched junction bases numbered 9, after V lost 1 base and J lost 0 bases.

The CDR3 region has the DNA TGCAGTGCTAGTTTTTGGCAACAAGAGACCCAGTACTTC. Residues: CSASFWQQETQYF. This chain joins TRBV20-1 and TRBJ2-5, with D unclear. CDR1 is DFQATT, CDR2 SNEGSKA, per germline (reference sequence). The V gene lost 3 bases and the J gene lost 2 bases, with 10 bases spanning the gap. The CDR3 runs 13 residues.

The CDR3, as DNA: TGTGCCAGCAGTGGGAGGTACAATGAGCAGTTCTTC. Encoded protein: CASSGRYNEQFF. This sequence joins TRBV25-1 and TRBJ2-1; D possibly corresponds to TRBD2 (5 bases). Looked up from germline, CDR1 is MGHDK and CDR2 is SYGVNS. The V gene lost 4 bases and the J gene lost 4 bases, with 5 bases spanning the gap. The CDR3 covers 12 residues.

This chain's CDR3 is CAWSERRASEILGEQYF. The CDR3 DNA follows: TGTGCCTGGAGTGAAAGGAGGGCTAGCGAGATCCTTGGCGAGCAGTACTTC. The rearrangement uses TRBV30 and TRBJ2-7; D might be TRBD2 (6 bases). CDR3 length: 17 amino acids. With 1 base removed from V and 6 bases from J, the gap between germline ends came to 25 bases. Germline lookup yields CDR1 GTSNPN and CDR2 SVGIG (reference sequence). The variable domain in full, with the rest retrieved from reference TRBV30 and TRBJ2-7, is SQTIHQWPATLVQPVGSPLSLECTVEGTSNPNLYWYRQAAGRGLQLLFYSVGIGQISSEVPQNLSASRPQDRQFILSSKKLLLSDSGFYLCAWSERRASEILGEQYFGPGTRLTVT.